At least ten counts were recorded for the clone carrying this TCR beta chain. What it binds is unknown. Transcripts of RNA were the source for amplifying TCR beta CDR3 regions. HTBI primers served in a first-round RT-PCR, which a second-round multiplex PCR followed. TCRdb re-called the multiplex PCR reads through MiXCR, storing one row per CDR3 protein. In the table there are hundreds of thousands of distinct CDR3 sequences, 45% to 55% of which are singletons. This entry is derived from a study of Graves' ophthalmopathy and Graves' hyperthyroidism. Study-level information: Prior to any treatment, peripheral blood was collected at the time of initial diagnosis.

Those donors who had ophthalmopathy presented with moderate-to-severe activity, a CAS of ≥3, a NOSPECS of ≥4 and a duration under 3 months. Exclusion applied to patients with other autoimmune diseases, uncontrolled infections, pregnancy or lactation. Study-wide results and limits: It was with approximately 70% sensitivity and roughly 75% specificity that the model predicted ophthalmopathy progression.

The sequenced material came from peripheral blood. The TCR was taken from an adult man with Graves' ophthalmopathy.

The CDR3 DNA follows: TGTGCCAGCAGCATCCAAGAGACCCAGTACTTC. As protein: CASSIQETQYF. The V gene is TRBV7-9, the J gene TRBJ2-5; D is unresolved. Trimming left V 5 bases short and J 1 base short, with 2 bases between. The CDR3 totals 11 residues. In germline, CDR1 is SEHNR, CDR2 FQNEAQ (reference sequence).